The 30 T cell receptor beta chains reported below all come from one sample, sequenced in a study of T cells after somatic rescue of genetic block. The method was immunoSEQ multiplex PCR; TCRdb's version includes in-frame clones alone and lacks a portion of them. This sample yields tens of thousands of clones, of which roughly 93% are seen a single time; about 3% belongs to the top ten. Sequencing was performed on peripheral blood mononuclear cells (PBMCs). These receptors originate from a man aged 25-45 years.

The V gene is TRBV7-8, the J gene TRBJ2-1, with D perhaps matching TRBD2 (6 bases). The length of the CDR3 is 13 residues. V was shortened by 0 bases and J by 14 bases, with 14 bases between the two germline ends. The germline CDR1 and CDR2 sequences are SGHVS and FQNEAQ. In nucleotides, the CDR3 is TGTGCCAGCAGCTTAGCTTACACTTGGAGGGAGTTCTTC. Encoded protein: CASSLAYTWREFF. Based on the CDR3 plus reference TRBV7-8 and TRBJ2-1, the full variable domain is GAGVSQSPRYKVAKRGQDVALRCDPISGHVSLFWYQQALGQGPEFLTYFQNEAQLDKSGLPSDRFFAERPEGSVSTLKIQRTQQEDSAVYLCASSLAYTWREFFGPGTRLTVL.

The gene calls are TRBV18 and TRBJ1-2, with 12 bases identical to TRBD1. The length of the CDR3 is 17 residues. V shed 1 base and J 1 base; nucleotides not matched to a gene: 4. CDR1 is KGHSH and CDR2 is LQKENI in the germline V gene. CDR3 loop: CASSPQGTGGGNYGYTF. The CDR3 nucleotides are TGTGCCAGCTCACCACAAGGGACAGGGGGCGGTAACTATGGCTACACCTTC.

This clone was counted a single time. J is TRBJ1-4 and V is TRBV19; TRBD1 aligns across 8 bases. The ends lost 4 bases at V and 8 bases at J; junction bases unmatched: 9. The CDR3 sequence is 15 residues long. The germline CDR1 and CDR2 sequences are LNHDA and SQIVND (reference sequence). This CDR3 is CASSKGTGSREKLFF. CDR3 sequence (DNA): TGTGCCAGTAGTAAGGGGACAGGTTCTCGCGAAAAACTGTTTTTT.

The V and J genes are TRBV4-1 and TRBJ2-3; D is perhaps TRBD1 or TRBD2 (6 bases each). The CDR3 has 16 amino acids. V lost 4 bases and J 3 bases, leaving 17 bases between the germline ends. Germline lookup yields CDR1 MGHRA and CDR2 YSYEKL. In DNA, the CDR3 is TGCGCCAGCAGCCTTCCAGGCAGGGGAGGAACAGATACGCAGTATTTT. Protein sequence: CASSLPGRGGTDTQYF.

The chain employs TRBV4-2 and TRBJ2-7; 10 nucleotides match TRBD2. The CDR3 has 16 residues. Germline V lookup: CDR1 LGHNA, CDR2 YNFKEQ. Trimming cost V 0 bases and J 3 bases; bases outside gene matches: 5. CDR3 sequence (DNA): TGTGCCAGCAGCCAAGAACACTCTAGCGGGAGCTACGAGCAGTACTTC. Its protein product is CASSQEHSSGSYEQYF.

The chain carries TRBV4-1 and TRBJ2-1; the match to TRBD2 covers 7 bases. V lost 9 bases and J lost 5; bases outside the gene matches: 4. Germline CDR1 and CDR2: MGHRA and YSYEKL. The CDR3 is 12 residues long. CDR3 residues: CASQAGNNEQFF. CDR3 bases: TGCGCCAGTCAAGCGGGGAACAATGAGCAGTTCTTC.

The rearrangement uses TRBV11-3 and TRBJ1-5; 7 bases are shared with TRBD1. Trimming removed 4 bases from V and 2 bases from J; junction bases left unmatched: 5. CDR3 length: 15 amino acids. Looked up from germline, CDR1 is SGHNT and CDR2 is YENEEA. For the CDR3, the DNA is TGTGCCAGCAGCTACAGGGGCCGGGGCAATCAGCCCCAGCATTTT. Protein: CASSYRGRGNQPQHF.

The chain links TRBV2 to TRBJ1-4, with 8 bases matching TRBD1. This CDR3 is built from 13 residues. Germline loops: CDR1 SNHLY, CDR2 FYNNEI. J lost 8 bases, V lost 6 bases, and 5 bases had no gene match. For the CDR3, the DNA is TGTGCCAGCAGGGACAGGGAGAGGGAAAAACTGTTTTTT. As protein: CASRDREREKLFF.

The rearrangement joins TRBV6-1 to TRBJ1-4; TRBD1 agrees at 9 bases. In germline, CDR1 is MNHNS, CDR2 SASEGT. Trimming at V came to 4 bases and at J to 3 bases, leaving 3 bases not matched to a gene. The CDR3 extends over 15 amino acids. CDR3 region: CASSANRGPNEKLFF. CDR3 in DNA: TGTGCCAGCAGTGCGAACAGGGGGCCTAATGAAAAACTGTTTTTT.

This sequence joins TRBV20-1 and TRBJ2-2; D unclear. The CDR3 spans 11 residues. V gave up 3 bases and J gave up 5 bases, with 4 bases separating them. The germline V gene has CDR1 DFQATT and CDR2 SNEGSKA (reference sequence). CDR3 sequence reads: CSARDTGELFF. DNA for the CDR3: TGCAGTGCTAGGGATACCGGGGAGCTGTTTTTT.

This clone has a single count. The chain uses TRBV7-9 and TRBJ2-2; maybe TRBD1 (5 bases). Germline CDR1 SEHNR, CDR2 FQNEAQ (reference sequence). The ends were cut back, 5 bases at V and 5 bases at J, with 9 bases in the middle. The CDR3 covers 13 residues. CDR3: CASSRQKTGELFF. The CDR3 DNA sequence: TGTGCCAGCAGCCGACAGAAAACCGGGGAGCTGTTTTTT.

The gene calls are TRBV28 and TRBJ2-2; no reliable D call. In germline, CDR1 is MDHEN, CDR2 SYDVKM. The CDR3 is 15 amino acids. V gave up 3 bases and J gave up 1 base, with 9 bases separating them. CDR3 in DNA: TGTGCCAGCAGTTTTAACACCATGAACACCGGGGAGCTGTTTTTT. It specifies CASSFNTMNTGELFF.

The chain couples TRBV7-6 to TRBJ2-7; possibly TRBD2 for D (5 bases). The V gene lost 5 bases and the J gene lost 0 bases, with 11 bases spanning the gap. The CDR3 contains 14 residues. The V gene's germline CDR1 is SGHVS and CDR2 FNYEAQ. DNA for the CDR3: TGTGCCAGCAGCCCTCGGAGGTCCTCCTACGAGCAGTACTTC. Protein: CASSPRRSSYEQYF.

This sequence joins TRBV5-4 and TRBJ1-3; D uncertain. The germline CDR1 and CDR2 sequences are SGHNT and YYREEE (reference sequence). The CDR3 runs 13 residues. The V gene lost 4 bases and the J gene lost 0 bases, with 5 bases spanning the gap. Here the CDR3 reads CASSLLSGNTIYF. CDR3 bases: TGTGCCAGCAGCCTGCTCTCTGGAAACACCATATATTTT.

J is TRBJ2-3 and V is TRBV11-2; 13 bases match TRBD2. The CDR3 is 17 residues long. The germline V gene encodes CDR1 SGHAT and CDR2 FQNNGV. Trimming cost V 1 base and J 6 bases; bases outside gene matches: 7. Here the CDR3 reads CASSLGTSGGWVDTQYF. The CDR3 region has the DNA TGTGCCAGCAGCTTAGGGACTAGCGGGGGCTGGGTTGATACGCAGTATTTT.

V gene TRBV19 combines with J gene TRBJ2-1; D not resolved. The V gene's germline CDR1 is LNHDA and CDR2 SQIVND (reference sequence). The V end was cut by 8 bases, the J end by 2 bases, with 10 bases between. The CDR3 loop spans 13 amino acids. The CDR3 reads CASLGIPYNEQFF. In DNA form, the CDR3 reads TGTGCCAGTTTGGGCATCCCCTACAATGAGCAGTTCTTC.

V usage is TRBV2 and J usage is TRBJ2-7; D gene uncertain. The CDR3 contains 13 residues. Germline V gene sequence: CDR1 SNHLY, CDR2 FYNNEI. V was pared by 2 bases and J by 2 bases, with 7 bases between. The CDR3: CASSEPGPYEQYF. CDR3 in DNA: TGTGCCAGCAGTGAACCCGGCCCCTACGAGCAGTACTTC.

This chain links TRBV28 with TRBJ2-3; D is uncertain. Looked up from germline, CDR1 is MDHEN and CDR2 is SYDVKM. The CDR3 extends over 15 amino acids. The ends were cut back, 2 bases at V and 1 base at J, with 10 bases in the middle. The CDR3 here is CASSLPGPGTDTQYF. The DNA of the CDR3 is TGTGCCAGCAGTTTACCCGGACCAGGCACAGATACGCAGTATTTT.

The chain employs TRBV27 and TRBJ2-1; tentatively, D is TRBD2 (5 bases). The CDR3 totals 15 residues. The germline gives CDR1 MNHEY, CDR2 SMNVEV (reference sequence). V lost 4 bases, J lost 0 bases, and 10 bases lay in between. The CDR3 nucleotides are TGTGCCAGCAGTTGGTCGGGAAGCTCCTACAATGAGCAGTTCTTC. Its protein is CASSWSGSSYNEQFF.

The chain uses TRBV14 and TRBJ2-1; a possible D gene is TRBD2 (5 bases). The length of the CDR3 is 15 residues. Between the trimmed V and J ends, which lost 0 bases and 8 bases, there was a span of 14 bases. The germline V gene encodes CDR1 SGHDN and CDR2 FVKESK. CDR3 protein: CASSQEMASLDEQFF. Here the CDR3 DNA reads TGTGCCAGCAGCCAAGAAATGGCTAGCCTCGATGAGCAGTTCTTC.

The rearrangement joins TRBV5-1 to TRBJ2-7; D may match TRBD1 or TRBD2 (5 bases each). Trimming pared 4 bases from V and 2 bases from J, leaving 13 bases between. Germline assignment: CDR1 SGHRS and CDR2 YFSETQ. The CDR3 consists of 14 residues. The CDR3 reads CASSPGRGPYEQYF. CDR3 DNA sequence: TGCGCCAGCAGCCCCGGCCGGGGACCCTACGAGCAGTACTTC.

The chain carries TRBV28 and TRBJ2-4, with TRBD2 identical over 10 bases. Trimming cost V 1 base and J 3 bases; bases outside gene matches: 3. Germline CDR1 is MDHEN and CDR2 is SYDVKM. The CDR3 extends over 16 amino acids. The DNA for the CDR3 is TGTGCCAGCAGTTTATTGTCTAGCGGGAGCAAAAACATTCAGTACTTC. It is translated as CASSLLSSGSKNIQYF. The whole variable domain, remainder taken from reference TRBV28 and TRBJ2-4, is DVKVTQSSRYLVKRTGEKVFLECVQDMDHENMFWYRQDPGLGLRLIYFSYDVKMKEKGDIPEGYSVSREKKERFSLILESASTNQTSMYLCASSLLSSGSKNIQYFGAGTRLSVL.

This chain links TRBV11-2 with TRBJ2-2, with D unresolved. Germline CDR1 reads SGHAT; CDR2 reads FQNNGV. The CDR3 is 13 amino acids. V gave up 3 bases and J gave up 5 bases, with 7 bases separating them. The CDR3 sequence is CASSFQTTGELFF. Here the CDR3 DNA reads TGTGCCAGCAGCTTCCAGACGACCGGGGAGCTGTTTTTT.

The V call is TRBV6-6, the J call TRBJ1-5, with TRBD1 matching over 8 bases. The CDR3 is 15 residues long. Germline V gene lookup returns CDR1 MNHNY and CDR2 SVGAGI (reference sequence). Losses at the gene ends were 2 bases for V and 6 bases for J; bases not matched to a gene: 6. The CDR3 sequence is CASSYRTGRPQPQHF. Written as DNA, the CDR3 is TGTGCCAGCAGTTACCGGACAGGGAGGCCTCAGCCCCAGCATTTT.

V and J are TRBV6-5 and TRBJ1-1; no clear D gene. CDR3 length equals 16 residues. Germline V gene data show CDR1 as MNHEY and CDR2 as SVGAGI. Trimming removed 3 bases from V and 1 base from J, with 15 bases in between. Here the CDR3 reads CASSYSRAGENTEAFF. CDR3 nucleotides: TGTGCCAGCAGTTATTCTAGGGCAGGAGAGAACACTGAAGCTTTCTTT.

The rearrangement joins TRBV27 to TRBJ1-3; D is ambiguous. With 2 bases removed from V and 0 bases from J, the gap between germline ends came to 11 bases. The CDR3 is 16 residues long. In germline, CDR1 is MNHEY, CDR2 SMNVEV (reference sequence). The CDR3 protein is CASSLRGTPSGNTIYF. CDR3 bases: TGTGCCAGCAGTTTACGGGGTACCCCCTCTGGAAACACCATATATTTT.

This clone appeared a single time. V usage is TRBV11-3 and J usage is TRBJ2-2; D is unclear. Trimming pared 0 bases from V and 7 bases from J, leaving 6 bases between. This CDR3 is 13 amino acids long. CDR1 is SGHNT, CDR2 YENEEA, per germline. This chain's CDR3 is CASSLEEVGELFF. CDR3 coding DNA: TGTGCCAGCAGCTTAGAAGAGGTCGGGGAGCTGTTTTTT.

The chain combines TRBV7-8 with TRBJ2-7; 9 bases fit TRBD1. The CDR3 has 15 amino acids. Germline V gene data show CDR1 as SGHVS and CDR2 as FQNEAQ. J was trimmed by 0 bases and V by 5 bases; bases with no gene match: 5. For the CDR3, the DNA is TGTGCCAGCAGCCGGACAGGGGCTGGCTCCTACGAGCAGTACTTC. The encoded protein is CASSRTGAGSYEQYF.

V gene TRBV2 combines with J gene TRBJ2-7; possibly TRBD1 for D (6 bases). There are 14 residues in the CDR3. The V end lost 6 bases, the J end lost 3 bases, and 15 bases lay between the germline ends. Germline V lookup: CDR1 SNHLY, CDR2 FYNNEI. CDR3: CASRTRGSSYEQYF. The CDR3 nucleotides are TGTGCCAGCAGGACAAGGGGGAGTAGCTACGAGCAGTACTTC.

This clone was detected once. V and J are TRBV18 and TRBJ2-1, with D possibly TRBD2 on 6 matching bases. This CDR3 region has 15 residues. V lost 2 bases and J 5 bases, leaving 13 bases between the germline ends. Germline CDR1 reads KGHSH; CDR2 reads LQKENI. The CDR3 region has the DNA TGTGCCAGCTCACCATCACTAGCTGTTCACAATGAGCAGTTCTTC. It is translated as CASSPSLAVHNEQFF.